This T cell receptor (beta chain) comes out of a study of shared clonotypes between healthy human individuals. Study-level findings and limits: An expected dependence of interdonor clonotype sharing on sequencing depth was noted. For naive CD4 cells, around 5.1% of clonotypes were shared across a handful of donors.

The DNA input per sorted-subset replicate PCR was roughly 210 ng, corresponding to some 33,000 T cell genomes. Libraries were prepared by immunoSEQ multiplex PCR; TCRdb keeps only in-frame clonotypes and omits some of them. The table lists about 2 million clones, about 95% of them singletons, with more than 0.95% in the top ten. A note on this clone: Its specificity is unknown.

Looked up from germline, CDR1 is MGHRA and CDR2 is YSYEKL. The germline V and J ends were trimmed by 1 base and 4 bases, with 13 bases remaining between them. The CDR3 contains 15 residues. CD45RO-negative CD8 cells positively selected for CCR7 made up the naive population, which excluded terminally differentiated effector memory CD45RA+ cells. J is TRBJ1-2 and V is TRBV4-1; D not certain. The sequence came from a man aged 18 to 29 in good health. Sequencing was performed on naive CD8+ T cells sorted from blood. CDR3 protein: CASSQGLMAVYGYTF. Here the CDR3 DNA reads TGCGCCAGCAGCCAAGGGTTAATGGCGGTCTATGGCTACACCTTC.